This T cell receptor (beta chain) emerged from a study of early T cells in non-severe SARS-CoV-2 infection. Turning to the study itself: Chains from this unsorted whole-blood bulk RNA could not be paired. Notes on the study in general: Private and CD4 specificities were missed by VDJdb matching, skewed to anti-spike CD8.

A few counts support this clonotype. The antigen is not known. Individual cDNA molecules received unique molecular identifiers during library preparation. One entry per CDR3 protein results from TCRdb running MiXCR on the 5' RACE reads. The table shows around 77,000 distinct CDR3 sequences, with roughly a tenth occurring only once. In germline, CDR1 is MNHEY, CDR2 SVGAGI. The trim removed 7 bases at V and 11 bases at J, leaving 11 bases unmatched. The CDR3 extends over 13 amino acids. This chain uses TRBV6-5 with TRBJ1-1; TRBD1 matches at 9 bases. This TCR derives from an adult who was a healthcare worker with PCR-confirmed SARS-CoV-2 infection or an uninfected control (not recorded which). Source: whole blood, taken at baseline. The CDR3 DNA follows: TGTGCCAGCACCCCACCCGGGACAGGGCGGGCTTTCTTT. Protein product: CASTPPGTGRAFF.